This T cell receptor (beta chain) was identified in a study of shared clonotypes between healthy human individuals. Across the whole study: The donor pool was made up of a couple of women and a few men aged 18 to 49.

Germline lookup yields CDR1 SGHNT and CDR2 YYREEE (reference sequence). The ends lost 0 bases at V and 1 base at J; junction bases unmatched: 2. This CDR3 has 16 residues. Clones were read by immunoSEQ multiplex PCR, and TCRdb kept only the in-frame ones, dropping some. In the table there are roughly 490,000 clones, approximately 80% of which are singletons. Broader study findings: Sharing of clonotypes among donors was expected to vary with sequencing depth. The study drew on few donors, limiting represented genetic and exposure-history diversity.

A remark on this clone: The antigen remains unidentified.

The genes are TRBV5-4 and TRBJ2-5, with 11 nucleotides matching TRBD1. Sequencing was carried out using PBMCs. The clonotype was recovered from a woman aged 40 to 49 in good health. Some clones in this sample may be carry-over from other donors' samples. The CDR3 is CASSLAGTGGQETQYF. The DNA for the CDR3 is TGTGCCAGCAGCTTGGCAGGGACAGGGGGCCAAGAGACCCAGTACTTC.